A single sample gave rise to the 10 T cell receptor beta chains below, sequenced in a study of blood T cell repertoires in COVID-19 (TCRdb year 2020). The protocol used for the library was the immunoSEQ multiplex PCR assay. Not all clones reach the TCRdb copy of this immuneACCESS table, which keeps in-frame sequences only. Checked studies attribute under half of the gap to unresolved V genes and leave the rest unexplained. This sample is represented by some 150,000 clones; about 76% of them were singletons. The ten top clones hold about 8% of the sample. The sequenced sample was peripheral blood. Receptor source: a woman aged 55 to 70 with active or convalescent COVID-19.

The chain combines TRBV5-1 with TRBJ2-2, with TRBD1 matching 8 bases. The CDR3 length is 15 residues. Per germline, CDR1 SGHRS and CDR2 YFSETQ. The V gene end was trimmed by 3 bases and the J gene end by 6 bases; junction bases not matched to a gene: 7. CDR3 sequence: CASSWETGAPGELFF. CDR3 DNA: TGCGCCAGCAGCTGGGAGACAGGGGCTCCCGGGGAGCTGTTTTTT.

The chain uses TRBV5-4 and TRBJ2-5; TRBD2 matches at 8 bases. Germline V CDR1 and CDR2: SGHNT, YYREEE (reference sequence). The CDR3 extends over 14 amino acids. The junction had 7 bases not matched to a gene; V was cut back by 1 base and J by 8 bases. The CDR3 nucleotides read TGTGCCAGCAGCTTGAGCGGGGGTGAGGGAACCCAGTACTTC. It translates to CASSLSGGEGTQYF.

This chain joins TRBV5-1 and TRBJ2-7; no firm D call. CDR1 is SGHRS, CDR2 YFSETQ, per germline. This CDR3 is built from 14 residues. With 0 bases removed from V and 2 bases from J, the gap between germline ends came to 9 bases. In nucleotides, the CDR3 is TGCGCCAGCAGCTTGGTTACAGCAGCCTACGAGCAGTACTTC. It codes for CASSLVTAAYEQYF.

V gene TRBV2 combines with J gene TRBJ2-5; perhaps TRBD2 as D (6 bases). With 4 bases removed from V and 1 base from J, the gap between germline ends came to 13 bases. CDR3 size: 15 residues. Germline V gene lookup returns CDR1 SNHLY and CDR2 FYNNEI. This CDR3 reads CASSVGGAFQETQYF. In DNA, the CDR3 is TGTGCCAGCAGTGTTGGAGGGGCATTCCAAGAGACCCAGTACTTC.

The V call is TRBV10-3, the J call TRBJ2-1; 14 bases line up with TRBD2. The CDR3 is made up of 18 amino acids. Germline lookup yields CDR1 ENHRY and CDR2 SYGVKD. The trim removed 8 bases at V and 0 bases at J, leaving 9 bases unmatched. CDR3 loop: CAIEPGLAGDSSYNEQFF. Written as DNA, the CDR3 is TGTGCCATCGAGCCGGGACTAGCGGGGGATAGCTCCTACAATGAGCAGTTCTTC.

The J gene is TRBJ1-3, the V gene TRBV3-1 (or the pseudogene TRBV3-2); the match to TRBD1 covers 9 bases. V dropped 2 bases and J dropped 3; count of bases not matched to a gene: 5. The CDR3 covers 16 residues. The germline V gene has CDR1 LGHDT and CDR2 YNNKEL (reference sequence). Here the CDR3 DNA reads TGTGCCAGCAGCCAACATCCGGGACAGGGTGGAAACACCATATATTTT. Encoded protein: CASSQHPGQGGNTIYF.

The chain recombines TRBV6-2 or TRBV6-3 with TRBJ2-3; 14 nucleotides align to TRBD2. V trimming: 0 bases; J trimming: 6 bases; junction bases outside the gene matches: 8. Looked up from germline, CDR1 is MNHEY and CDR2 is SVGEGT. This CDR3 is built from 18 residues. In nucleotides, the CDR3 is TGTGCCAGCAGTTACTCCACGGGACTAGCGGGAGCTCGGGATACGCAGTATTTT. Translation: CASSYSTGLAGARDTQYF.

The J gene is TRBJ2-6, the V gene TRBV9; TRBD1 matches at 7 bases. CDR3 length equals 17 residues. Losses at the gene ends were 4 bases for V and 2 bases for J; bases not matched to a gene: 9. CDR1 is SGDLS and CDR2 is YYNGEE in the germline V gene. The CDR3 DNA sequence: TGTGCCAGCAGCTCACGACAGGGCCTGGCTGGGGCCAACGTCCTGACTTTC. Amino acid sequence: CASSSRQGLAGANVLTF.

This chain connects TRBV7-2 to TRBJ1-4; D remains unclear. Trimming left V 0 bases short and J 4 bases short, with 3 bases between. Germline CDR1 is SGHTA and CDR2 is FQGNSA. The CDR3 covers 13 residues. CDR3 protein: CASSLARNEKLFF. CDR3 bases: TGTGCCAGCAGCTTAGCCCGTAATGAAAAACTGTTTTTT.

V is TRBV11-2 and J is TRBJ2-7; D possibly corresponds to TRBD1 (5 bases). Germline V gene sequence: CDR1 SGHAT, CDR2 FQNNGV. The germline V and J ends were trimmed by 1 base and 4 bases, with 11 bases remaining between them. The CDR3 loop spans 14 amino acids. The CDR3 loop is CASSLVFRGYEQYV. Here the CDR3 DNA reads TGTGCCAGCAGCTTAGTGTTTAGGGGATACGAGCAGTACGTC.